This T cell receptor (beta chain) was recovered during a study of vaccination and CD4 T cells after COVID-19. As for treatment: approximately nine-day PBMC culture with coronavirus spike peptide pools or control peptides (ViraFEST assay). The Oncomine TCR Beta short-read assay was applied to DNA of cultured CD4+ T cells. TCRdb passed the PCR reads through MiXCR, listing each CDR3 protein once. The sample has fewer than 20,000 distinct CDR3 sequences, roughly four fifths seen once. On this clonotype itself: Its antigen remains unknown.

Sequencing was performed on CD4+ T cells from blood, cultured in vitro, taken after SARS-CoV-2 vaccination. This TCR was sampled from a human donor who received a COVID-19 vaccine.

The CDR3, as DNA: TGTGCCAGCAGTCAAGGGAGGGACTATGGCTACACCTTC. It specifies CASSQGRDYGYTF. The V and J genes are TRBV12-3 or TRBV12-4 and TRBJ1-2; D unclear. Trimming took off 5 bases at V and 3 bases at J, with 10 bases between the two ends. This CDR3 comprises 13 residues.